One sample yielded the 7 T cell receptor beta chains listed below, sequenced in a study of cytotoxic CD8 clonotypes in ibrutinib-treated CLL. Libraries were prepared by immunoSEQ multiplex PCR; TCRdb keeps only in-frame clonotypes and omits some of them. The sample carries over 9,000 clones, 79% recorded once. The specimen was PBMCs, collected at disease progression, from a patient treated with ibrutinib. All receptors derive from a human donor with chronic lymphocytic leukemia.

This clone appeared once. The rearrangement uses TRBV18 and TRBJ2-2, with TRBD2 matching over 14 bases. The germline V gene has CDR1 KGHSH and CDR2 LQKENI. Trimming at V came to 5 bases and at J to 3 bases, leaving 8 bases not matched to a gene. The CDR3 sequence is 18 residues long. Here the CDR3 reads CASSSRLAGGMDTGELFF. The CDR3 DNA reads TGTGCCAGCTCATCTCGACTAGCGGGAGGGATGGACACCGGGGAGCTGTTTTTT.

This chain connects TRBV5-4 to TRBJ2-3, with a tentative D call TRBD2 (6 bases). Germline-derived CDR1 and CDR2 are SGHNT and YYREEE (reference sequence). Trimming removed 1 base at V and 1 base at J, with 16 bases between. The CDR3 loop spans 17 amino acids. CDR3 region: CASSLQRGDLRTDTQYF. The CDR3 DNA reads TGTGCCAGCAGCTTGCAAAGAGGGGACTTACGCACAGATACGCAGTATTTT.

The count of this clone is one. The chain combines TRBV6-6 with TRBJ1-2; D may be TRBD1 (5 bases). From germline, CDR1 is MNHNY and CDR2 SVGAGI (reference sequence). V lost 2 bases, J lost 5 bases, and 9 bases lay in between. CDR3 size: 13 residues. CDR3 coding DNA: TGTGCCAGCAGTTACGGCAGGGAGTATGGCTACACCTTC. Protein: CASSYGREYGYTF.

The genes are TRBV30 and TRBJ1-3, with 7 bases lining up with TRBD1. This CDR3 comprises 15 residues. Germline assignment: CDR1 GTSNPN and CDR2 SVGIG (reference sequence). V dropped 3 bases and J dropped 0; count of bases not matched to a gene: 5. The CDR3 region is CAWSRDSGSGNTIYF. CDR3 bases: TGTGCCTGGAGCAGGGACAGCGGCTCTGGAAACACCATATATTTT.

The chain combines TRBV5-1 with TRBJ1-1, with 8 bases matching TRBD1. CDR1 is SGHRS, CDR2 YFSETQ, per germline. The CDR3 consists of 14 residues. Trimming removed 2 bases from V and 1 base from J; junction bases left unmatched: 1. DNA for the CDR3: TGCGCCAGCAGCTTTACAGGGGGGAACACTGAAGCTTTCTTT. Amino acid sequence: CASSFTGGNTEAFF.

The rearrangement links TRBV11-2 to TRBJ1-6; no firm D call. This CDR3 is built from 16 residues. CDR1 is SGHAT and CDR2 is FQNNGV in the germline V gene. The germline V and J ends were trimmed by 1 base and 5 bases, with 12 bases remaining between them. The CDR3 reads CASSLVRALNNSPLHF. CDR3 DNA sequence: TGTGCCAGCAGCTTAGTTAGGGCTCTAAATAATTCACCCCTCCACTTT.

The chain joins TRBV19 to TRBJ2-1, with D tentatively TRBD1 (6 bases). This CDR3 is built from 13 residues. Trimming cost V 1 base and J 8 bases, with 9 bases left between them. The germline CDR1 and CDR2 sequences are LNHDA and SQIVND (reference sequence). The CDR3 region is CASSIGSGDEQFF. The CDR3 nucleotides read TGTGCCAGTAGTATAGGGTCAGGGGATGAGCAGTTCTTC.